The 22 T cell receptor beta chains listed next were all sequenced from one sample in a study of vaccination and CD4 T cells after COVID-19. The time point was: late sampling 161 to 241 days after vaccination in a few convalescent patients. Sample treatment: approximately 11-day PBMC culture with coronavirus spike peptide pools or control peptides (ViraFEST assay). These receptors have no identified antigens. CD4+ T cells that had been cultured provided DNA sequenced with the Oncomine TCR Beta short-read assay. MiXCR, run by TCRdb on the PCR reads, gives a single entry per CDR3 protein. The data show around 26,000 distinct CDR3 sequences, less than 45% seen once. The sequenced sample was CD4+ T cells from blood, cultured in vitro, obtained about 7 months after SARS-CoV-2 vaccination. Receptors were obtained from a human donor who had recovered from COVID-19.

The chain is built from TRBV27 and TRBJ2-1; TRBD2 might be the D (5 bases). The CDR3 covers 14 residues. Germline V gene data show CDR1 as MNHEY and CDR2 as SMNVEV (reference sequence). V lost 8 bases to trimming and J lost 4 bases, with 15 bases between them. This chain's CDR3 is CASCTGKAYNEQFF. The CDR3 region has the DNA TGTGCCAGCTGCACGGGAAAGGCGTACAATGAGCAGTTCTTC.

This clonotype was counted only a few times. V usage is TRBV28 and J usage is TRBJ2-3; 12 bases agree with TRBD2. The CDR3 runs to 16 residues. CDR1 is MDHEN and CDR2 is SYDVKM in the germline V gene. After removal of 5 bases from V and 9 bases from J, the junction contained 12 bases not matched to a gene. CDR3: CASSTRTSGIESTQYF. DNA of the CDR3: TGTGCCAGCAGTACAAGGACTAGCGGGATCGAGAGCACGCAGTATTTT.

This chain joins TRBV7-3 and TRBJ2-3, with D maybe TRBD2 (6 bases). Trimming removed 5 bases from V and 2 bases from J, with 11 bases in between. The CDR3 runs to 14 residues. CDR1 and CDR2 (germline): SGHTA, FQGTGA. The CDR3 is CASSRDLPTDTQYF. The CDR3 region has the DNA TGTGCCAGCAGCCGGGACTTGCCCACAGATACGCAGTATTTT.

This clonotype was detected once. The chain recombines TRBV30 with TRBJ1-1; 8 nucleotides agree with TRBD1. The CDR3 consists of 11 residues. V dropped 8 bases and J dropped 3; count of bases not matched to a gene: 2. The germline gives CDR1 GTSNPN, CDR2 SVGIG (reference sequence). CDR3 bases: TGTGCCGCGGACAGGGACACTGAAGCTTTCTTT. This encodes CAADRDTEAFF.

The chain couples TRBV6-5 to TRBJ2-1, with D uncertain. CDR3 length: 14 amino acids. The ends were cut back, 2 bases at V and 6 bases at J, with 11 bases in the middle. CDR1 is MNHEY, CDR2 SVGAGI, per germline. Written as DNA, the CDR3 is TGTGCCAGCAGTTACAAAGCGCCCTCCAATGAGCAGTTCTTC. Translation: CASSYKAPSNEQFF.

The chain combines TRBV6-5 with TRBJ2-2, with a weak D call TRBD2 (6 bases). Deletions cut 4 bases from V and 8 bases from J, with 17 bases between. CDR3 length: 15 amino acids. From germline, CDR1 is MNHEY and CDR2 SVGAGI. The CDR3 loop reads CASSWHGAGRGELFF. The CDR3 DNA reads as TGTGCCAGCAGTTGGCACGGGGCAGGGAGGGGGGAGCTGTTTTTT.

The rearrangement joins TRBV27 to TRBJ2-5, with TRBD2 matching over 12 bases. V dropped 5 bases and J dropped 4; count of bases not matched to a gene: 8. Germline V lookup: CDR1 MNHEY, CDR2 SMNVEV (reference sequence). The CDR3 sequence is 16 residues long. The CDR3 region is CASSLGLAGPGETQYF. The CDR3 DNA reads as TGTGCCAGCAGTCTAGGACTAGCGGGGCCCGGAGAGACCCAGTACTTC.

V is TRBV10-3 and J is TRBJ1-5, with D possibly being TRBD1 (6 bases). The CDR3 sequence is 13 residues long. Germline V CDR1 and CDR2: ENHRY, SYGVKD. V lost 8 bases and J lost 4, with 12 bases in between. The CDR3 loop reads CAIQEGENQPQHF. The CDR3 DNA reads as TGTGCCATCCAAGAGGGGGAGAATCAGCCCCAGCATTTT.

This sequence joins TRBV7-9 and TRBJ2-1, with 8 bases fitting TRBD1. The CDR3 loop spans 16 amino acids. The V gene's germline CDR1 is SEHNR and CDR2 FQNEAQ (reference sequence). Trimming at V came to 5 bases and at J to 1 base, leaving 7 bases not matched to a gene. The CDR3: CASSLQGVVSYNEQFF. The CDR3 DNA sequence: TGTGCCAGCAGCCTACAGGGGGTAGTTTCCTACAATGAGCAGTTCTTC.

The chain has TRBV5-4 and TRBJ1-1; D remains ambiguous. The ends were cut back, 4 bases at V and 6 bases at J, with 16 bases in the middle. There are 14 residues in the CDR3. In germline, CDR1 is SGHNT, CDR2 YYREEE (reference sequence). The DNA of the CDR3 is TGTGCCAGCAGCCCCGGCCAGATAGGGTCTGAAGCTTTCTTT. Its translation: CASSPGQIGSEAFF.

The V and J genes are TRBV28 and TRBJ2-7; the match to TRBD2 covers 7 bases. The germline CDR1 and CDR2 sequences are MDHEN and SYDVKM. CDR3 length: 16 residues. Trimming took 3 bases from V and 4 from J; bases not matched to a gene: 12. CDR3 region: CASSFFPGGSGYEQYF. The CDR3 DNA is TGTGCCAGCAGTTTCTTCCCGGGGGGAAGCGGGTACGAGCAGTACTTC.

This clonotype appeared a few times. CDR3 amino acids: CASSHRGETQYF. The DNA of the CDR3 is TGTGCCAGCAGCCACAGGGGCGAGACCCAGTACTTC. This chain uses TRBV7-2 with TRBJ2-5; 7 bases agree with TRBD1. CDR3 length: 12 residues. V lost 5 bases to trimming and J lost 5 bases; unmatched junction nucleotides: 2. Germline V CDR1 and CDR2: SGHTA, FQGNSA. The full variable domain, with the rest looked up from reference TRBV7-2 and TRBJ2-5, is GAGVSQSPSNKVTEKGKDVELRCDPISGHTALYWYRQSLGQGLEFLIYFQGNSAPDKSGLPSDRFSAERTGGSVSTLTIQRTQQEDSAVYLCASSHRGETQYFGPGTRLLVL.

In this sample, this clonotype turned up a few times. The rearrangement links TRBV28 to TRBJ2-5; D remains ambiguous. This CDR3 is 16 amino acids long. The V gene lost 6 bases and the J gene lost 5 bases, with 22 bases spanning the gap. CDR1 and CDR2 from the germline V gene are MDHEN and SYDVKM. This chain's CDR3 is CASRGSGPQARETQYF. CDR3 coding DNA: TGTGCCAGCAGGGGCTCCGGGCCTCAGGCCAGGGAGACCCAGTACTTC.

This clonotype was counted a few times. The chain recombines TRBV6-2 or TRBV6-3 with TRBJ2-7; 9 positions match TRBD1. V was pared by 0 bases and J by 3 bases, with 0 bases of the junction left unmatched. The CDR3 has 14 amino acids. Germline CDR1 reads MNHEY; CDR2 reads SVGEGT. CDR3 amino acids: CASSYSTGGYEQYF. Written as DNA, the CDR3 is TGTGCCAGCAGTTACTCGACAGGGGGCTACGAGCAGTACTTC.

V and J are TRBV24-1 and TRBJ2-7, with no clear D. The V gene lost 1 base and the J gene lost 6 bases, with 21 bases spanning the gap. Germline values: CDR1 KGHDR, CDR2 SFDVKD. The CDR3 consists of 17 residues. In DNA form, the CDR3 reads TGTGCCACCAGTGATTTTGGGCTAGTAACTTGGTGGCGCGAGCAGTACTTC. It specifies CATSDFGLVTWWREQYF.

The chain employs TRBV10-3 and TRBJ2-3, with D tentatively TRBD2 (6 bases). CDR3 length: 14 residues. Germline values: CDR1 ENHRY, CDR2 SYGVKD. Trimming took off 6 bases at V and 5 bases at J, with 15 bases between the two ends. The CDR3 reads CAIRERASEDTQYF. In nucleotides, the CDR3 is TGTGCCATCAGGGAGCGGGCTTCGGAAGATACGCAGTATTTT.

The chain employs TRBV19 and TRBJ2-4; D might be TRBD2 (6 bases). V was cut by 7 bases and J by 5 bases, with 15 bases left in between. CDR1 LNHDA and CDR2 SQIVND come from the germline V gene (reference sequence). This CDR3 is built from 14 residues. The CDR3 region has the DNA TGTGCCAGTACGGTGGGGGGAGGTCAAAACATTCAGTACTTC. Protein: CASTVGGGQNIQYF.

The J gene is TRBJ2-3, the V gene TRBV7-2; D is ambiguous. This CDR3 region has 12 residues. The germline V and J ends were trimmed by 4 bases and 3 bases, with 5 bases remaining between them. Germline V gene lookup returns CDR1 SGHTA and CDR2 FQGNSA. The CDR3 reads CASSSLTDTQYF. CDR3 DNA sequence: TGTGCCAGCAGCTCCCTGACAGATACGCAGTATTTT. The variable domain in full, with the rest retrieved from reference TRBV7-2 and TRBJ2-3, is GAGVSQSPSNKVTEKGKDVELRCDPISGHTALYWYRQSLGQGLEFLIYFQGNSAPDKSGLPSDRFSAERTGGSVSTLTIQRTQQEDSAVYLCASSSLTDTQYFGPGTRLTVL.

The chain uses TRBV20-1 and TRBJ2-3, with 8 bases that match TRBD1. The V and J ends lost 5 bases and 6 bases, in that order; junction bases with no gene match: 16. CDR3 length: 16 residues. The germline V gene has CDR1 DFQATT and CDR2 SNEGSKA (reference sequence). In DNA form, the CDR3 reads TGCAGTGCTTCCGGAGGACAGGGAGTCACATTCGATACGCAGTATTTT. This sequence encodes CSASGGQGVTFDTQYF.

The chain combines TRBV15 with TRBJ2-3; D ambiguous. The CDR3 runs to 15 residues. Germline assignment: CDR1 LNHNV and CDR2 YYDKDF (reference sequence). V was shortened by 0 bases and J by 0 bases, with 7 bases between the two germline ends. In DNA form, the CDR3 reads TGTGCCACCAGCAGAGATGGAAGAAGCACAGATACGCAGTATTTT. Its protein is CATSRDGRSTDTQYF.

By share, this clonotype ranks as medium-sized. This chain uses TRBV20-1 with TRBJ2-3; D gene ambiguous. In germline, CDR1 is DFQATT, CDR2 SNEGSKA (reference sequence). The CDR3 is made up of 13 amino acids. The V end lost 6 bases, the J end lost 6 bases, and 16 bases lay between the germline ends. The CDR3 bases are TGCAGTGCGGAGAATGGAATGGCGGATACGCAGTATTTT. As protein: CSAENGMADTQYF.

This clonotype showed up just a few times. The chain uses TRBV20-1 and TRBJ1-5, with D tentatively TRBD1 (5 bases). Germline V gives CDR1 DFQATT, CDR2 SNEGSKA (reference sequence). The CDR3 totals 16 residues. V lost 3 bases to trimming and J lost 0 bases, with 15 bases between them. The CDR3 DNA follows: TGCAGTGCTAGGGAATGGGGGAGATCTAGCAATCAGCCCCAGCATTTT. Its protein product is CSAREWGRSSNQPQHF.